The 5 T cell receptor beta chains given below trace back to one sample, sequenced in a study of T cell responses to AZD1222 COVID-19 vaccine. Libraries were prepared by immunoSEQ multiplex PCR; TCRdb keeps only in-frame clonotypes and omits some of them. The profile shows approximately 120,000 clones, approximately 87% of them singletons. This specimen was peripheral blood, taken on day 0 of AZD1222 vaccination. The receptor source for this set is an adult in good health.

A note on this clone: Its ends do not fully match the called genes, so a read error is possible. The CDR3 is CASSLGGPTDTQYF. The CDR3 DNA reads as TGTGCTAGCAGCTTAGGGGGACCCACAGATACGCAGTATTTT. The chain couples TRBV7-7 to TRBJ2-3; perhaps TRBD1 as D (6 bases). CDR3 length: 14 residues. Germline loops: CDR1 SSHAT, CDR2 FNYEAQ (reference sequence). The full variable domain, in which reference TRBV7-7 and TRBJ2-3 provide the parts outside the CDR3, is GAGVSQSPRYKVTKRGQDVTLRCDPISSHATLYWYQQALGQGPEFLTYFNYEAQPDKSGLPSDRFSAERPEGSISTLTIQRTEQRDSAMYRCASSLGGPTDTQYFGPGTRLTVL.

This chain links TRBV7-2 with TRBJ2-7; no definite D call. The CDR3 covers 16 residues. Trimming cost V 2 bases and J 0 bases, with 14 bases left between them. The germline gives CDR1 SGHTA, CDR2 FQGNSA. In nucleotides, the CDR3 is TGTGCCAGCAGCTTACTCCCTAGTAGGAGCTCCTACGAGCAGTACTTC. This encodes CASSLLPSRSSYEQYF.

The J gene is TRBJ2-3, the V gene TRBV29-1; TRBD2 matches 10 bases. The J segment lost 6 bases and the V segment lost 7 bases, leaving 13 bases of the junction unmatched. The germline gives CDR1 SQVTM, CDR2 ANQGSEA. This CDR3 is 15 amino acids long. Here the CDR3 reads CSAQVLAGVSDTQYF. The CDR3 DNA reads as TGCAGCGCCCAAGTGCTAGCGGGAGTTTCCGATACGCAGTATTTT.

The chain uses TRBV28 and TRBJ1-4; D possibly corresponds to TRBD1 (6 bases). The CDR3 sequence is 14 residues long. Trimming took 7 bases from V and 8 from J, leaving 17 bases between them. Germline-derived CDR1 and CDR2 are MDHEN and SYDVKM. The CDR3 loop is CASNLRGAEEKLFF. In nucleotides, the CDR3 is TGTGCCAGCAACCTCCGGGGGGCTGAAGAAAAACTGTTTTTT.

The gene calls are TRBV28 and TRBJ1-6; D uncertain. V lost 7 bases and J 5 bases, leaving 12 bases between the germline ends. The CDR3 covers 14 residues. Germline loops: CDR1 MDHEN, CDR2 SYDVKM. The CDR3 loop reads CASKPRFNNSPLHF. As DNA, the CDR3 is TGTGCCAGCAAACCGAGGTTTAATAATTCACCCCTCCACTTT.